The following is a T cell receptor (beta chain) sequence with its context. No antigen is known for it. This sample was included in a study of cytomegalovirus exposure and HLA in healthy donors. Study-wide context: In an earlier analysis, 117 million unique TCR beta sequences were found from approximately 170 million T cells. Study-level points and caveats: Later analysis suggested most CMV-associated TCR beta chains were HLA-restricted. TCR beta V- and J-gene trimming, according to a later analysis, was linked to a missense DCLRE1C variant.

PCR used 60 Vbeta primers and 13 Jbeta primers. The table came from immunoSEQ multiplex PCR; TCRdb's copy has only in-frame clones and leaves some out. The repertoire holds more than 95,000 clones, roughly 80% seen once, with roughly 3.9% in the top ten. Healthy bone marrow donors made up the donors. Germline V gives CDR1 SGHNT, CDR2 YYREEE (reference sequence). The V gene end was trimmed by 4 bases and the J gene end by 4 bases; junction bases not matched to a gene: 9. This CDR3 is 18 amino acids long. Sequenced sample: PBMCs. The chain has TRBV5-4 and TRBJ2-2; 14 bases agree with TRBD2. The receptor was derived from a man aged 45-65 years in good health and CMV-seropositive. The CDR3: CASSPGLAGGEVTGELFF. Written as DNA, the CDR3 is TGTGCCAGCAGCCCTGGACTAGCGGGAGGCGAGGTCACCGGGGAGCTGTTTTTT.